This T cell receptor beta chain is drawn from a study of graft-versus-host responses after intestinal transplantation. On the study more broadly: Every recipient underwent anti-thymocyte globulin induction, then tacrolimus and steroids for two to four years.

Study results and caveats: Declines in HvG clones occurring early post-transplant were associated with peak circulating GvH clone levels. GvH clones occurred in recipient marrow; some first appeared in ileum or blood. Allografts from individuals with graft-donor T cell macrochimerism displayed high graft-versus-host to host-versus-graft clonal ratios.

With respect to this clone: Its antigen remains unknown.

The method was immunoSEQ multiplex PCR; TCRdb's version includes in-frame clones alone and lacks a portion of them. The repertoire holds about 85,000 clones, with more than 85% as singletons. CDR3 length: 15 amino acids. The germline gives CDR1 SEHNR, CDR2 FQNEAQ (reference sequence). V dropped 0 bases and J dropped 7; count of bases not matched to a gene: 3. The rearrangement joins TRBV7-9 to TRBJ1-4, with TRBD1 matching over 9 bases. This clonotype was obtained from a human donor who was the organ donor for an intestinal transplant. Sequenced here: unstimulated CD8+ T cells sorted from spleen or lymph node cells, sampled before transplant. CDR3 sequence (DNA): TGTGCCAGCAGCTTAGCGACAGGGGGGTTTGAAAAACTGTTTTTT. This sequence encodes CASSLATGGFEKLFF.